These 3 T cell receptor beta chains originate from one sample sequenced in a study of T-cell reconstitution after alpha-beta-depleted transplantation in children. For TCRbeta, the library was prepared with unique molecular identifiers. Via MiXCR, TCRdb re-called the PCR reads, giving one row per CDR3 protein. Found here are some 440,000 distinct CDR3 sequences, 16% of them singletons; the top ten hold around 30%. The sequencing here drew on PBMCs, mostly from graft donor cells, taken 360 days after TCRalphabeta/CD19-depleted stem cell transplant. Every receptor here comes from a boy under two years old who had a stem cell transplant for Wiskott-Aldrich syndrome, so the T cells may come from the graft donor.

This rearrangement joins TRBV7-2 to TRBJ2-7, with 8 bases aligning to TRBD1. CDR3 length: 14 amino acids. Germline CDR1 reads SGHTA; CDR2 reads FQGNSA. V gave up 4 bases and J gave up 6 bases; unmatched junction bases: 8. CDR3 DNA sequence: TGTGCCAGCAGCTCCCAAGACAGGGGCGTCGAGCAGTACTTC. Protein: CASSSQDRGVEQYF.

This clonotype was detected ten times or more. The chain carries TRBV20-1 and TRBJ2-5, with 8 bases aligning to TRBD2. The CDR3 is made up of 13 amino acids. The germline gives CDR1 DFQATT, CDR2 SNEGSKA (reference sequence). After removal of 2 bases from V and 3 bases from J, the junction contained 2 bases not matched to a gene. The CDR3 sequence: CSARLAGKETQYF. CDR3 sequence (DNA): TGCAGTGCTAGACTAGCGGGTAAAGAGACCCAGTACTTC.

This clonotype was picked up a small number of times. The V and J genes are TRBV29-1 and TRBJ2-7, with 7 bases aligning to TRBD1. The length of the CDR3 is 12 residues. Germline CDR1 SQVTM, CDR2 ANQGSEA. The ends lost 4 bases at V and 5 bases at J; junction bases unmatched: 5. CDR3 sequence: CSVVRQGDEQYF. The CDR3, as DNA: TGCAGCGTTGTTAGGCAGGGGGACGAGCAGTACTTC.